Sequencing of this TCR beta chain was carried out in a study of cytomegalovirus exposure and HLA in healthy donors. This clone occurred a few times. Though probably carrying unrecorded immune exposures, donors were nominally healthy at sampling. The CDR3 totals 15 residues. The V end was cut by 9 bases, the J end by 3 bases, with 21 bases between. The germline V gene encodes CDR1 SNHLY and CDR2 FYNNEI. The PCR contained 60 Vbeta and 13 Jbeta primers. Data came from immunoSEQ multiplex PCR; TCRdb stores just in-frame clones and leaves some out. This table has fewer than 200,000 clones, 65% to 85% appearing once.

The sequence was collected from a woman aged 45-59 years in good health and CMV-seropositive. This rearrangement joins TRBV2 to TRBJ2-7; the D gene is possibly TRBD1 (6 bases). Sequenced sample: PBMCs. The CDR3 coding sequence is TGTGCCAGTGGGGCCAGGGGACCCATCGTCTACGAGCAGTACTTC. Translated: CASGARGPIVYEQYF.